This T cell receptor beta chain originates from a study of cytomegalovirus exposure and HLA in healthy donors. PCR primers comprised 60 Vbeta and 13 Jbeta primers. Generated by immunoSEQ multiplex PCR, the TCRdb table keeps only in-frame clones and is missing some. The table has about 210,000 clones, about 86% seen once; the top ten hold less than 2%. Study-level points and caveats: Apart from CMV serostatus, no immune exposure information was available. Published work reported that the classifier diagnosed cytomegalovirus status with high specificity and sensitivity.

CDR1 is SGHAT and CDR2 is FQDESV in the germline V gene (reference sequence). The CDR3 is 15 residues long. J lost 5 bases, V lost 7 bases, and 9 bases had no gene match. A few counts support this clone. The antigen is undetermined. Material for sequencing was PBMCs. This chain links TRBV11-1 with TRBJ2-7; TRBD2 matches at 12 bases. This TCR was recovered from a man between 40 and 49 years old in good health and CMV-seropositive. The CDR3 is CASNLGLAGRDEQYF. In nucleotides, the CDR3 is TGTGCCAGCAACTTGGGACTAGCGGGTCGGGACGAGCAGTACTTC.